These 27 T cell receptor beta chains were sequenced from one sample in a study of vaccination and CD4 T cells after COVID-19. Treatment noted: roughly 11-day PBMC culture with coronavirus spike peptide pools or control peptides (ViraFEST assay). It was before the COVID-19 pandemic (2011-2018) that the unexposed donor's CD4+ T cells were collected. For these receptors, no antigen is known. CD4+ T cells that had been cultured provided DNA sequenced with the Oncomine TCR Beta short-read assay. TCRdb called the PCR reads again in MiXCR, with one record for every CDR3 protein. The sample shows under 6,500 distinct CDR3 sequences, roughly 27% of them seen only once. Sequencing used CD4+ T cells from blood, cultured in vitro. These receptors originate from a human donor in good health.

This clonotype was detected only a few times. The V call is TRBV7-8, the J call TRBJ1-2; the D gene is possibly TRBD1 (5 bases). Germline V CDR1 and CDR2: SGHVS, FQNEAQ. Trimming took 3 bases from V and 8 from J, leaving 16 bases between them. CDR3 length: 14 residues. The CDR3 region has the DNA TGTGCCAGCAGCTTTTCCGCGGGGCGTGAGGGCTACACCTTC. Protein sequence: CASSFSAGREGYTF.

The J gene is TRBJ1-5, the V gene TRBV27, with TRBD1 as a possible D gene (6 bases). The germline V gene encodes CDR1 MNHEY and CDR2 SMNVEV (reference sequence). The CDR3 totals 16 residues. V was clipped by 3 bases and J by 0 bases, with 12 bases between them. CDR3 sequence reads: CASSFGTPYSNQPQHF. As DNA, the CDR3 is TGTGCCAGCAGTTTCGGGACACCTTATAGCAATCAGCCCCAGCATTTT.

The table lists this clonotype with a few counts. The rearrangement joins TRBV6-1 to TRBJ1-1; no clear D gene. The CDR3 totals 13 residues. V lost 6 bases and J 0 bases, leaving 8 bases between the germline ends. Germline values: CDR1 MNHNS, CDR2 SASEGT. CDR3 loop: CASSRLMNTEAFF. The CDR3 bases are TGTGCCAGCAGCCGCCTGATGAACACTGAAGCTTTCTTT.

Concerning this clonotype: The junction does not match germline at one end; this may be a read error. The chain has TRBV7-2 and TRBJ1-5; no clear D. Germline values: CDR1 SGHTA, CDR2 FQGNSA. The CDR3 covers 16 residues. CDR3 DNA: TGTGCCAGCAGCTTATTTAGGTCCGCGGGCAATCAGCCCCGGCATTTT. Translation: CASSLFRSAGNQPRHF.

This clonotype turned up a few times. The J gene is TRBJ1-1, the V gene TRBV7-3; D unclear. Trimming cost V 1 base and J 2 bases, with 8 bases left between them. This CDR3 spans 14 amino acids. From germline, CDR1 is SGHTA and CDR2 FQGTGA. The CDR3 DNA reads as TGTGCCAGCAGCTTAAATACAGCTAACACTGAAGCTTTCTTT. Translation gives CASSLNTANTEAFF.

This clonotype was counted a few times. The rearrangement uses TRBV20-1 and TRBJ2-5; 9 nucleotides line up with TRBD2. The ends lost 6 bases at V and 1 base at J; junction bases unmatched: 3. The germline gives CDR1 DFQATT, CDR2 SNEGSKA (reference sequence). This CDR3 is 13 amino acids long. CDR3 amino acids: CSARTSVQETQYF. For the CDR3, the DNA is TGCAGTGCCCGGACTAGCGTCCAAGAGACCCAGTACTTC.

By share, this clonotype ranks as medium-sized. This chain joins TRBV7-2 and TRBJ1-5; possible D gene TRBD1, 5 bases. Deletions cut 5 bases from V and 4 bases from J, with 9 bases between. Germline CDR1 SGHTA, CDR2 FQGNSA. The CDR3 length is 13 residues. The CDR3 sequence is CASSEQENQPQHF. CDR3 DNA: TGTGCCAGCAGCGAACAGGAGAATCAGCCCCAGCATTTT.

V and J are TRBV5-1 and TRBJ1-1; D gene unclear. The CDR3 is 14 residues long. Germline V gene lookup returns CDR1 SGHRS and CDR2 YFSETQ. The ends were cut back, 4 bases at V and 1 base at J, with 11 bases in the middle. The CDR3 DNA is TGCGCCAGCAGCACACACAGAGGGAACACTGAAGCTTTCTTT. It encodes CASSTHRGNTEAFF.

This chain connects TRBV20-1 to TRBJ1-5; no reliable D call. Germline CDR1 DFQATT, CDR2 SNEGSKA (reference sequence). The CDR3 covers 12 residues. Deletions cut 3 bases from V and 3 bases from J, with 6 bases between. CDR3 sequence: CSARVFNQPQHF. As DNA, the CDR3 is TGCAGTGCTAGGGTCTTCAATCAGCCCCAGCATTTT.

CDR3 nucleotide sequence: TGTGCCAGCAGACCACCGGGACGGACGTACGAGCAGTACTTC. Its protein product is CASRPPGRTYEQYF. The chain uses TRBV12-3 or TRBV12-4 and TRBJ2-7; D may be TRBD1 or TRBD2 (5 bases each). The CDR3 is made up of 14 amino acids. Trimming shortened V by 6 bases and J by 4 bases, and 16 bases separated the two germline ends.

There are a few counts of this clonotype. CDR3 nucleotide sequence: TGTGCCAGCAGCGAGGGAACAGGAATCAATCAGCCCCAGCATTTT. Amino acids: CASSEGTGINQPQHF. This chain connects TRBV7-9 to TRBJ1-5, with D possibly TRBD1 on 5 matching bases. Germline CDR1 and CDR2: SEHNR and FQNEAQ (reference sequence). Trimming took 5 bases from V and 3 from J, leaving 14 bases between them. The CDR3 is 15 residues long.

The chain has TRBV7-9 and TRBJ2-2; D may correspond to TRBD1 or TRBD2 (5 bases each). Trimming cost V 3 bases and J 7 bases, with 15 bases left between them. Germline CDR1 is SEHNR and CDR2 is FQNEAQ (reference sequence). This CDR3 comprises 15 residues. CDR3 coding DNA: TGTGCCAGCAGCTTGAGGGCCGAGGGGAACGGGGAGCTGTTTTTT. Translating gives CASSLRAEGNGELFF.

This clonotype was counted only a few times. This chain links TRBV19 with TRBJ1-2; D is uncertain. Trimming removed 6 bases at V and 5 bases at J, with 16 bases between. The germline V gene encodes CDR1 LNHDA and CDR2 SQIVND (reference sequence). CDR3 length equals 14 residues. The CDR3 bases are TGTGCCAGTAGCCCCTCGGAAGGAACGTATGGCTACACCTTC. Amino acids: CASSPSEGTYGYTF.

In this sample, this clonotype is large. The rearrangement uses TRBV7-8 and TRBJ1-5; D uncertain. Germline values: CDR1 SGHVS, CDR2 FQNEAQ. Trimming pared 0 bases from V and 5 bases from J, leaving 11 bases between. The CDR3 length is 15 residues. The CDR3 bases are TGTGCCAGCAGCTTAGCCGGCAGGCCTGATCAGCCCCAGCATTTT. Residues: CASSLAGRPDQPQHF.

V is TRBV24-1 and J is TRBJ2-1; no definite D call. Trimming took 4 bases from V and 8 from J, leaving 11 bases between them. CDR3 length equals 13 residues. Looked up from germline, CDR1 is KGHDR and CDR2 is SFDVKD. The CDR3 bases are TGTGCCACCAGTGACCCGATAAACTATGAGCAGTTCTTC. This gives the protein CATSDPINYEQFF.

This clonotype occurred a few times. J is TRBJ2-5 and V is TRBV10-3; TRBD2 is a possible D gene (5 bases). With 7 bases removed from V and 1 base from J, the gap between germline ends came to 10 bases. This CDR3 is 13 amino acids long. The germline V gene encodes CDR1 ENHRY and CDR2 SYGVKD. CDR3 region: CAITPGSQETQYF. CDR3 nucleotides: TGTGCCATCACCCCGGGAAGCCAAGAGACCCAGTACTTC.

V and J are TRBV5-1 and TRBJ2-1, with unresolved D. Germline-derived CDR1 and CDR2 are SGHRS and YFSETQ. V was pared by 3 bases and J by 0 bases, with 10 bases between. There are 15 residues in the CDR3. CDR3 region: CASSSYLGSYNEQFF. The DNA for the CDR3 is TGCGCCAGCAGCTCCTATCTAGGCTCCTACAATGAGCAGTTCTTC.

In the case of this clonotype: Just one base apart from a much larger clone, this may be a read error. The gene calls are TRBV10-3 and TRBJ1-6; 7 nucleotides line up with TRBD1. The germline V gene has CDR1 ENHRY and CDR2 SYGVKD. This CDR3 is 13 amino acids long. CDR3 in amino acids: CAISGQEDSPPHF. The CDR3 DNA sequence: TGTGCCATCAGCGGACAGGAAGATTCACCCCCCCACTTT.

The chain joins TRBV6-5 to TRBJ1-1, with D maybe TRBD1 (5 bases). Per germline, CDR1 MNHEY and CDR2 SVGAGI. V was cut by 2 bases and J by 1 base, with 20 bases left in between. The CDR3 spans 18 residues. CDR3 in DNA: TGTGCCAGCAGTTACGGGGTTTGGGGGAAGGCGAAGAACACTGAAGCTTTCTTT. Protein: CASSYGVWGKAKNTEAFF.

In its sample, this clonotype is medium-sized. The V gene is TRBV20-1, the J gene TRBJ2-7; 8 positions match TRBD2. Unmatched junction bases numbered 4, after V lost 2 bases and J lost 4 bases. CDR1 and CDR2 (germline): DFQATT, SNEGSKA (reference sequence). This CDR3 has 13 residues. The CDR3 coding sequence is TGCAGTGCTAGACCGGGACTAGAATACGAGCAGTACTTC. Protein: CSARPGLEYEQYF.

The V call is TRBV6-1, the J call TRBJ1-1; no reliable D call. V was trimmed by 6 bases and J by 7 bases, leaving 12 bases between them. The CDR3 is 12 amino acids. CDR1 and CDR2 from the germline V gene are MNHNS and SASEGT. The CDR3 coding sequence is TGTGCCAGCAGCAATAAACAGAATGAAGCTTTCTTT. It yields the protein CASSNKQNEAFF.

In its sample, this clonotype is medium-sized (0.01 to 0.1%). V gene TRBV7-6 combines with J gene TRBJ1-5; no clear D. CDR3 length equals 13 residues. Germline CDR1 is SGHVS and CDR2 is FNYEAQ. With 5 bases removed from V and 4 bases from J, the gap between germline ends came to 9 bases. This CDR3 reads CASSNAGNQPQHF. CDR3 coding DNA: TGTGCCAGCAGCAACGCGGGGAATCAGCCCCAGCATTTT.

This clonotype was seen a few times. The chain is built from TRBV20-1 and TRBJ2-7; D remains ambiguous. Germline values: CDR1 DFQATT, CDR2 SNEGSKA (reference sequence). Between the trimmed V and J ends, which lost 6 bases and 3 bases, there was a span of 6 bases. This CDR3 region has 10 residues. The DNA of the CDR3 is TGCAGTGCAATCCACTACGAGCAGTACTTC. It translates to CSAIHYEQYF.

This clonotype has a handful of counts. This chain's CDR3 is CASSSRDGSFIQPQHF. The DNA for the CDR3 is TGTGCCAGCAGCTCTCGAGATGGGTCCTTCATTCAGCCCCAGCATTTT. V gene TRBV27 combines with J gene TRBJ1-5; D call uncertain. Germline CDR1 reads MNHEY; CDR2 reads SMNVEV (reference sequence). V lost 6 bases to trimming and J lost 6 bases, with 21 bases between them. The CDR3 covers 16 residues.

The table lists this clonotype with a few counts. This rearrangement joins TRBV11-1 to TRBJ1-2; a possible D gene is TRBD1 (5 bases). Germline loops: CDR1 SGHAT, CDR2 FQDESV (reference sequence). V was clipped by 5 bases and J by 4 bases, with 14 bases between them. This CDR3 has 14 residues. CDR3 DNA: TGTGCCAGCAGCCCTAGGCAGGGAATCTATGGCTACACCTTC. Translating gives CASSPRQGIYGYTF.

This clonotype turned up a few times. V and J are TRBV30 and TRBJ1-2; TRBD1 matches 7 bases. V dropped 0 bases and J dropped 7; count of bases not matched to a gene: 5. The CDR3 is 13 amino acids. The germline gives CDR1 GTSNPN, CDR2 SVGIG (reference sequence). CDR3 in amino acids: CAWSVQGDSGYTF. CDR3 bases: TGTGCCTGGAGTGTACAAGGGGACAGTGGCTACACCTTC.

This clonotype has more than one count but fewer than ten. The V gene is TRBV5-4, the J gene TRBJ1-2; 7 nucleotides align to TRBD1. Looked up from germline, CDR1 is SGHNT and CDR2 is YYREEE (reference sequence). This CDR3 spans 15 amino acids. The J segment lost 4 bases and the V segment lost 1 base, leaving 7 bases of the junction unmatched. Written as DNA, the CDR3 is TGTGCCAGCAGCTTGAGCGGACAGGTGGGCTATGGCTACACCTTC. It translates to CASSLSGQVGYGYTF. Complete variable domain (other parts from reference TRBV5-4 and TRBJ1-2): ETGVTQSPTHLIKTRGQQVTLRCSSQSGHNTVSWYQQALGQGPQFIFQYYREEENGRGNFPPRFSGLQFPNYSSELNVNALELDDSALYLCASSLSGQVGYGYTFGSGTRLTVV.